This entry concerns a single T cell receptor beta chain. The record originates from a study of blood T cell repertoires in COVID-19. About the study: Acute and convalescent COVID-19 samples came from the United States, Italy and Spain. T cells, B-cell-depleted T cells, or PBMCs supplied cDNA or gDNA.

Per the study methods: Estimated nucleated cell counts came from reference gene primer amplification. Profiling relied on immunoSEQ multiplex PCR, and the TCRdb table lists in-frame clones only, not all of them. V, J and clone size were drawn from that table, and D and trimming were deduced from the DNA. The repertoire holds 200,000 or so clones, with around 75% as singletons. Germline V gene sequence: CDR1 MNHEY, CDR2 SMNVEV (reference sequence). V was pared by 2 bases and J by 7 bases, with 6 bases of the junction left unmatched. This CDR3 has 15 residues. The chain combines TRBV27 with TRBJ2-7; 12 positions agree with TRBD2. Sequencing was carried out using peripheral blood. This receptor was obtained from a human donor in a cohort sampled during active COVID-19. The CDR3 coding sequence is TGTGCCAGCAGTTTACGACTAGCGGGAGCCGGAGAGCAGTACTTC. Translated, it gives CASSLRLAGAGEQYF.